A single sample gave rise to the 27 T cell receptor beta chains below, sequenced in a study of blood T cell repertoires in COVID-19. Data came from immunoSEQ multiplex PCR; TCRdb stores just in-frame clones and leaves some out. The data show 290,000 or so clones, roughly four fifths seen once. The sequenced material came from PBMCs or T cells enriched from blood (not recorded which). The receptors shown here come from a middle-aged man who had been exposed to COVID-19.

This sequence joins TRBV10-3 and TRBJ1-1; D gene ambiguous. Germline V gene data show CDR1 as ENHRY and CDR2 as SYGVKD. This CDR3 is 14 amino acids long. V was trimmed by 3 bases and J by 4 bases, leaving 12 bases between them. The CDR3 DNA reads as TGTGCCATCAGTGACCGGAGTTTGGGCACTGAAGCTTTCTTT. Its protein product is CAISDRSLGTEAFF.

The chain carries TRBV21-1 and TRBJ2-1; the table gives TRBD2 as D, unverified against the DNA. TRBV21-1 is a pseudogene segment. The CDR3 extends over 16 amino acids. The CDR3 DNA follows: TGTGCCAGCAGCAAAGCTCCCACTAGCTCCTACAATGAGCAGTTCTTC. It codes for CASSKAPTSSYNEQFF.

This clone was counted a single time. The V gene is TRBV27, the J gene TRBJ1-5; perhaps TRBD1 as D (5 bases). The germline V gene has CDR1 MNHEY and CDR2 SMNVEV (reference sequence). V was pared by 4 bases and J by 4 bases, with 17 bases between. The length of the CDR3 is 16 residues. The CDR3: CASSYRSGGVNQPQHF. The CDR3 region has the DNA TGTGCCAGCAGTTACCGGTCGGGGGGGGTAAATCAGCCCCAGCATTTT.

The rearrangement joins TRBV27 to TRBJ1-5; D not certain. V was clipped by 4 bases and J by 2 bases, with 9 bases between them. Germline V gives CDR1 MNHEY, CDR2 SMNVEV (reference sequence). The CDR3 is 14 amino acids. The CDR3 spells CASSSGFGNQPQHF. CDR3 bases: TGTGCCAGCAGTTCAGGTTTTGGCAATCAGCCCCAGCATTTT.

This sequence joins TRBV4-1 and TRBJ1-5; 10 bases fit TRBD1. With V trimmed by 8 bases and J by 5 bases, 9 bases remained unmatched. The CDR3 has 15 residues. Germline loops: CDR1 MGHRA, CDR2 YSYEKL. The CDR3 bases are TGCGCCAGCCGTTCCGTGACAGGGGGCTATCAGCCCCAGCATTTT. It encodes CASRSVTGGYQPQHF.

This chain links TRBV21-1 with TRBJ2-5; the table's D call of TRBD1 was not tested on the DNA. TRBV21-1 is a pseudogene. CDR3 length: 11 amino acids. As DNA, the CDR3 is TGTGCCAGGACAGGGGCGGAGACCCAGTACTTC. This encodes CARTGAETQYF.

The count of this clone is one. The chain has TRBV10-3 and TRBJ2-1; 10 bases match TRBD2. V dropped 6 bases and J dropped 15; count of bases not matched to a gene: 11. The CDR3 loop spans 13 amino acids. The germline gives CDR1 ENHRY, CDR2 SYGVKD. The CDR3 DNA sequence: TGTGCCATCAGGGACGACCTAGCGGGAGCTTCGTTCTTC. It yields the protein CAIRDDLAGASFF.

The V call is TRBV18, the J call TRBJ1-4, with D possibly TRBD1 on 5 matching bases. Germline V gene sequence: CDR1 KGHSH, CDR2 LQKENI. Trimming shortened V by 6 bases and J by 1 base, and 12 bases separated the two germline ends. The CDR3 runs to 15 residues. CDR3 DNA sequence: TGTGCCAGCTCCCAAATGGGGGGAACTAATGAAAAACTGTTTTTT. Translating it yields CASSQMGGTNEKLFF.

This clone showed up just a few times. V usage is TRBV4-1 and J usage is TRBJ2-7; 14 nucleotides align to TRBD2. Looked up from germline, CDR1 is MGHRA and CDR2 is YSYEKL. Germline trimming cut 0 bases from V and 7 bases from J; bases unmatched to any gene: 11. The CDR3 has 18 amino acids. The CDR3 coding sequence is TGCGCCAGCAGCCAAGATTACACCGGGACTAGCGGGAGAGGTGAGCAGTACTTC. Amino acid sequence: CASSQDYTGTSGRGEQYF.

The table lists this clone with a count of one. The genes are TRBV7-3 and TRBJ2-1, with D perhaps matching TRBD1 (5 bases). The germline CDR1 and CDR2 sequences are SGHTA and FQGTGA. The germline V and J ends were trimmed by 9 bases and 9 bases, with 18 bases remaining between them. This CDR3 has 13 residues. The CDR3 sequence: CASAQGWVGEQFF. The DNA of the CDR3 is TGTGCCAGTGCGCAGGGATGGGTGGGTGAGCAGTTCTTC.

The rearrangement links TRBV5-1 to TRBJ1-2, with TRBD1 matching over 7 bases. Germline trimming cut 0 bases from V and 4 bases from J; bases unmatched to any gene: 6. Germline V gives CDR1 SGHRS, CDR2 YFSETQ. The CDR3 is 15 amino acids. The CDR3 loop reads CASSLDGTVIYGYTF. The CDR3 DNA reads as TGCGCCAGCAGCTTGGACGGGACAGTGATCTATGGCTACACCTTC.

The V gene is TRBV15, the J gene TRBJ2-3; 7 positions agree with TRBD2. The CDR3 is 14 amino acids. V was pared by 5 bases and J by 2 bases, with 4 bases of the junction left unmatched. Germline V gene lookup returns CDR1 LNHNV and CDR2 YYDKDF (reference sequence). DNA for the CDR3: TGTGCCACCAGCTACCTAGCGGTCACAGATACGCAGTATTTT. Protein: CATSYLAVTDTQYF.

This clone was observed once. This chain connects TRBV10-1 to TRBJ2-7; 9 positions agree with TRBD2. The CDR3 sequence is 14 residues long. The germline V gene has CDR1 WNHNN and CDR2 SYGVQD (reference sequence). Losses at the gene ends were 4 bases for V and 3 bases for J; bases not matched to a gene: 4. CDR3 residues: CASSGASGIYEQYF. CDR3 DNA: TGCGCCAGCAGTGGGGCTAGCGGGATCTACGAGCAGTACTTC.

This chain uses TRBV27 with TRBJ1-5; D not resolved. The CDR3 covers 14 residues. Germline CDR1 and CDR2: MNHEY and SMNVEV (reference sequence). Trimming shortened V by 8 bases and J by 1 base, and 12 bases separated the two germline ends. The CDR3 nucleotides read TGTGCCAGCTCAGGCAGTTTCAGCAATCAGCCCCAGCATTTT. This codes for CASSGSFSNQPQHF.

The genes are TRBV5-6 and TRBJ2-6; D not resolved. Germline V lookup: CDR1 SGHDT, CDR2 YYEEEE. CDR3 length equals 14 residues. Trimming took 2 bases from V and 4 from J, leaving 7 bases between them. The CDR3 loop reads CASSLTEGANVLTF. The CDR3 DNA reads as TGTGCCAGCAGCTTAACAGAAGGGGCCAACGTCCTGACTTTC.

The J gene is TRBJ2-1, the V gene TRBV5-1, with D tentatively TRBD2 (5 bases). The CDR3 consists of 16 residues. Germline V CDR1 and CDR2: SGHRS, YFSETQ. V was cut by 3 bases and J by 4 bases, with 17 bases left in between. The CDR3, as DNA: TGCGCCAGCAGCTGGCCCCGATTAGCGTGGTACAATGAGCAGTTCTTC. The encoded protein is CASSWPRLAWYNEQFF.

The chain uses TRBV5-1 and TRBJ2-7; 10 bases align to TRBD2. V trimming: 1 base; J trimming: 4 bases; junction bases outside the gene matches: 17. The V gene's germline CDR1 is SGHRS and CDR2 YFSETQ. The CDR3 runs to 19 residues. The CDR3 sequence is CASSLTGLAGGSIGYEQYF. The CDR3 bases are TGCGCCAGCAGCTTGACTGGTTTAGCGGGAGGTTCTATCGGGTACGAGCAGTACTTC.

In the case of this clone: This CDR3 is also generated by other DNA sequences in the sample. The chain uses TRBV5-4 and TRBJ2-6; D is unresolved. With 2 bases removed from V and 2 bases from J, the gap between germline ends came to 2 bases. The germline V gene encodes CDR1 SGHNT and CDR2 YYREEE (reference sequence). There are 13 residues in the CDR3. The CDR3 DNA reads TGTGCCAGCAGCTTTACTGGGGCCAACGTCCTGACTTTC. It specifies CASSFTGANVLTF.

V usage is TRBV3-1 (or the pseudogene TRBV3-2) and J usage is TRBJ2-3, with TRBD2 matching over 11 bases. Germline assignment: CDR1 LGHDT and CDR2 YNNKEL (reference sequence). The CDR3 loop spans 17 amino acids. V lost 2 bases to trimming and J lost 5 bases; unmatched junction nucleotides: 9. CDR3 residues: CASSQPRLAGNGDTQYF. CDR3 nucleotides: TGTGCCAGCAGCCAACCCCGACTAGCGGGAAACGGAGATACGCAGTATTTT.

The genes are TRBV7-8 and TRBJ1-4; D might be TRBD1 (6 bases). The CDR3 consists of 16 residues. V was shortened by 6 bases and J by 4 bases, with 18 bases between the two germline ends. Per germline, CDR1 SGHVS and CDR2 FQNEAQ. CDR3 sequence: CASSLGPGQNNEKLFF. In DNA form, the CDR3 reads TGTGCCAGCAGTCTGGGGCCCGGACAGAATAATGAAAAACTGTTTTTT.

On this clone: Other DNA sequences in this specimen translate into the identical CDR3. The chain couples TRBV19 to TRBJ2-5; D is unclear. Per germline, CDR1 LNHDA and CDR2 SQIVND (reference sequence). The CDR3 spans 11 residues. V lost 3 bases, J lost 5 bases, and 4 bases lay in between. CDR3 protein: CASSIRETQYF. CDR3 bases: TGTGCCAGTAGTATCAGGGAGACCCAGTACTTC.

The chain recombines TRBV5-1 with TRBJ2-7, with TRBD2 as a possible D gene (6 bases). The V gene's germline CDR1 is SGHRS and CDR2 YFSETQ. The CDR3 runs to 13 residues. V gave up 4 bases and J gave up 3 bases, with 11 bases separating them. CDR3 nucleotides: TGCGCCAGCAGCGGAGCTAGCGTCTACGAGCAGTACTTC. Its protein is CASSGASVYEQYF.

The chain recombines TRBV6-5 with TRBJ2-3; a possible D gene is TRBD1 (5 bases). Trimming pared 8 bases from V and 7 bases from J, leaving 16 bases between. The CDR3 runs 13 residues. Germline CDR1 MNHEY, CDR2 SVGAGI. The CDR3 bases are TGTGCCAGCGGGGCCCTGGCAGAACATACGCAGTATTTT. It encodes CASGALAEHTQYF.

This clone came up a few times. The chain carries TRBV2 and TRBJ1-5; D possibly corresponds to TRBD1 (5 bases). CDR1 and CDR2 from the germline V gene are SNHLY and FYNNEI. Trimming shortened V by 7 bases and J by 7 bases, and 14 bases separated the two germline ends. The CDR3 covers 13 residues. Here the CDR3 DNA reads TGTGCCAGCACACGACAGCAGGGCCAGCCCCAGCATTTT. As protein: CASTRQQGQPQHF.

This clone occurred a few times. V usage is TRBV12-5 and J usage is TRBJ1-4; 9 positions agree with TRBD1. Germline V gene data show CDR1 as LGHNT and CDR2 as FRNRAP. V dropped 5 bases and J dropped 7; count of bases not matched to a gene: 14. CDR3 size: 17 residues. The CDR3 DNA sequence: TGTGCTAGTGGTGGATCACCGGGACAGGGTTTAGGTGAAAAACTGTTTTTT. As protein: CASGGSPGQGLGEKLFF.

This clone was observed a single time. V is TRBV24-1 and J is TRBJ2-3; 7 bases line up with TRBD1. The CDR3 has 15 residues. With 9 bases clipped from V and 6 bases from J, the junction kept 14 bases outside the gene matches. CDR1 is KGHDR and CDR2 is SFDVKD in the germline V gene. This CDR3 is CATGKEQGMFDTQYF. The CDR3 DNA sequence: TGTGCCACCGGGAAAGAACAGGGGATGTTTGATACGCAGTATTTT.

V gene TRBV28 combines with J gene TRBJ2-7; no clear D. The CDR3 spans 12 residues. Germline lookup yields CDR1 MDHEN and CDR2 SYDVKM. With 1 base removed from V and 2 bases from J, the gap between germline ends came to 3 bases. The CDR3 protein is CASSLLTYEQYF. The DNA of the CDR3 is TGTGCCAGCAGTTTATTAACCTACGAGCAGTACTTC.